This TCR beta chain is from a study of blood T cell repertoires in COVID-19. Sequencing used immunoSEQ multiplex PCR; TCRdb keeps in-frame clones, though not all of them. The sample contains about 130,000 clones, roughly 79% of which appear only once. The CDR3 extends over 13 amino acids. Germline lookup yields CDR1 SGHTA and CDR2 FQGTGA. Deletions cut 3 bases from V and 3 bases from J, with 8 bases between. The chain couples TRBV7-3 to TRBJ2-5; D may be TRBD2 (5 bases). The sequenced sample consisted of peripheral blood. The clonotype originates from an older woman with active or convalescent COVID-19. CDR3 amino acids: CASSLYGEETQYF. The CDR3 bases are TGTGCCAGCAGCTTGTACGGGGAAGAGACCCAGTACTTC. The variable domain in full, completed from reference TRBV7-3 and TRBJ2-5, reads GAGVSQTPSNKVTEKGKYVELRCDPISGHTALYWYRQSLGQGPEFLIYFQGTGAADDSGLPNDRFFAVRPEGSVSTLKIQRTERGDSAVYLCASSLYGEETQYFGPGTRLLVL.